The entry below describes one T cell receptor (beta chain). The antigen remains unidentified. The data originate from a study of T cells in tuberculosis. Study results and limitations: Shorter CDR3-alpha in active tuberculosis partly drove smaller distances.

The CDR3 sequence is 18 residues long. With V trimmed by 2 bases and J by 7 bases, 16 bases remained unmatched. Per germline, CDR1 GTSNPN and CDR2 SVGIG (reference sequence). Generated by immunoSEQ multiplex PCR, the TCRdb table keeps only in-frame clones and is missing some. The sample has 33,000 or so clones; 93% are singletons. Latent tuberculosis screening used tuberculin skin test and IGRA at entry. This chain links TRBV30 with TRBJ1-6; 8 bases align to TRBD1. The TCR originated in a donor aged 10-29 years with latent tuberculosis or without tuberculosis infection. Sequenced sample: PBMCs. CDR3 sequence reads: CAWSSGQGGFLGNSPLHF. CDR3 DNA sequence: TGTGCCTGGAGTTCTGGACAGGGAGGGTTTTTGGGGAATTCACCCCTCCACTTT.